These 2 T cell receptor beta chains were all obtained from the same sample, sequenced in a study of shared clonotypes between healthy human individuals. The method was immunoSEQ multiplex PCR; TCRdb's version includes in-frame clones alone and lacks a portion of them. The repertoire holds roughly 510,000 clones, with almost 80% as singletons. Sequenced input: PBMCs. These receptors came from a woman in her forties in good health. Some clones in this sample may be carry-over from other donors' samples.

The chain combines TRBV7-9 with TRBJ2-3, with 12 nucleotides matching TRBD2. J lost 6 bases, V lost 1 base, and 5 bases had no gene match. The CDR3 has 16 residues. Per the germline V gene, CDR1 is SEHNR and CDR2 is FQNEAQ (reference sequence). DNA of the CDR3: TGTGCCAGCAGCTTAGGACTAGCGGGAGTAGGTGATACGCAGTATTTT. It is translated as CASSLGLAGVGDTQYF.

This clone was detected once. V usage is TRBV7-3 and J usage is TRBJ2-3, with D perhaps being TRBD1 or TRBD2 (5 bases each). With 5 bases removed from V and 4 bases from J, the gap between germline ends came to 16 bases. This CDR3 is 15 amino acids long. Per germline, CDR1 SGHTA and CDR2 FQGTGA. CDR3 DNA: TGTGCCAGCAGCCCCATCGGTCAGGGAGCAGATACGCAGTATTTT. It encodes CASSPIGQGADTQYF.